Shown below are 28 T cell receptor beta chains from a single sample sequenced in a study of cytomegalovirus exposure and HLA in healthy donors. The PCR was carried out with 60 Vbeta primers and 13 Jbeta primers. Data came from immunoSEQ multiplex PCR; TCRdb stores just in-frame clones and leaves some out. This sample yields 90,000 or so clones, of which approximately 83% are seen a single time; roughly 3.8% belongs to the top ten. Sequenced material: PBMCs. The source of these receptors is a man aged 50 or older in good health and CMV-seronegative.

The chain links TRBV7-6 to TRBJ2-6; perhaps TRBD1 as D (5 bases). Germline V lookup: CDR1 SGHVS, CDR2 FNYEAQ. The CDR3 is 18 amino acids. Trimming removed 5 bases from V and 0 bases from J, with 17 bases in between. CDR3 in amino acids: CASSPFSGYSSGANVLTF. DNA for the CDR3: TGTGCCAGCAGCCCCTTTTCAGGGTACTCCTCTGGGGCCAACGTCCTGACTTTC. The whole variable domain, filled in from reference TRBV7-6 and TRBJ2-6, reads GAGVSQSPRYKVTKRGQDVALRCDPISGHVSLYWYRQALGQGPEFLTYFNYEAQQDKSGLPNDRFSAERPEGSISTLTIQRTEQRDSAMYRCASSPFSGYSSGANVLTFGAGSRLTVL.

This rearrangement joins TRBV5-1 to TRBJ2-5; perhaps TRBD1 as D (6 bases). The CDR3 contains 13 residues. V was clipped by 5 bases and J by 5 bases, with 13 bases between them. Germline V gene sequence: CDR1 SGHRS, CDR2 YFSETQ. The CDR3 region is CASSLGQRETQYF. CDR3 DNA sequence: TGCGCCAGCAGTCTTGGACAGAGGGAGACCCAGTACTTC.

The CDR3 region is CAISEPRTGIDYEQYF. The DNA for the CDR3 is TGTGCCATCAGTGAGCCGCGGACAGGGATTGACTACGAGCAGTACTTC. The chain combines TRBV10-3 with TRBJ2-7; 8 bases agree with TRBD1. CDR1 is ENHRY, CDR2 SYGVKD, per germline. The CDR3 has 16 residues. With V trimmed by 2 bases and J by 3 bases, 9 bases remained unmatched.

This clone was picked up a small number of times. V and J are TRBV27 and TRBJ2-5; tentatively, D is TRBD1 (5 bases). The DNA end is a closer match to TRBJ2-7, so the J assignment may be wrong. Per the germline V gene, CDR1 is MNHEY and CDR2 is SMNVEV (reference sequence). This CDR3 region has 15 residues. The CDR3 DNA is TGTGCCAGCAGTTATGGCCAGGGCCAAGGGTACGAGCAGTACTTC. Protein: CASSYGQGQGYEQYF.

In the case of this clone: This same CDR3 is encoded by further DNA sequences in the sample. The chain recombines TRBV28 with TRBJ1-1; perhaps TRBD1 as D (6 bases). CDR3 size: 14 residues. The V end lost 2 bases, the J end lost 1 base, and 8 bases lay between the germline ends. Germline V gene sequence: CDR1 MDHEN, CDR2 SYDVKM. The CDR3 is CASSLGQRNTEAFF. The CDR3 DNA sequence: TGTGCCAGCAGTTTAGGACAGAGGAACACTGAAGCTTTCTTT.

The rearrangement joins TRBV5-8 to TRBJ1-4; TRBD1 might be the D (5 bases). The length of the CDR3 is 16 residues. Germline CDR1 is SGHTS and CDR2 is YDEGEE. Trimming left V 0 bases short and J 5 bases short, with 14 bases between. The DNA of the CDR3 is TGTGCCAGCAGCTTGGAGGGGCGGACACCGAATGAAAAACTGTTTTTT. Its protein product is CASSLEGRTPNEKLFF.

The J gene is TRBJ2-2, the V gene TRBV7-9; 7 nucleotides match TRBD2. The CDR3 runs to 15 residues. The germline V gene encodes CDR1 SEHNR and CDR2 FQNEAQ (reference sequence). Trimming removed 8 bases from V and 6 bases from J; junction bases left unmatched: 12. The CDR3: CASRMGGGPAGELFF. The CDR3 region has the DNA TGTGCCAGCCGCATGGGGGGAGGGCCAGCCGGGGAGCTGTTTTTT. Supplemented by reference TRBV7-9 and TRBJ2-2, the full variable domain reads DTGVSQNPRHKITKRGQNVTFRCDPISEHNRLYWYRQTLGQGPEFLTYFQNEAQLEKSRLLSDRFSAERPKGSFSTLEIQRTEQGDSAMYLCASRMGGGPAGELFFGEGSRLTVL.

The rearrangement uses TRBV11-2 and TRBJ2-7, with D perhaps matching TRBD2 (6 bases). Germline V gene data show CDR1 as SGHAT and CDR2 as FQNNGV. The V end lost 3 bases, the J end lost 3 bases, and 12 bases lay between the germline ends. This CDR3 region has 14 residues. The CDR3, as DNA: TGTGCCAGCAGCTTGGGACTCTCCTTCTACGAGCAGTACTTC. As protein: CASSLGLSFYEQYF.

J is TRBJ2-1 and V is TRBV5-1; D ambiguous. The germline V and J ends were trimmed by 0 bases and 9 bases, with 16 bases remaining between them. This CDR3 comprises 15 residues. Germline assignment: CDR1 SGHRS and CDR2 YFSETQ. CDR3 amino acids: CASSLAVERRSEQFF. The CDR3, as DNA: TGCGCCAGCAGCTTGGCCGTAGAACGTCGAAGTGAGCAGTTCTTC.

V is TRBV6-5 and J is TRBJ1-5; D is possibly TRBD1 (5 bases). Between the trimmed V and J ends, which lost 10 bases and 0 bases, there was a span of 13 bases. Germline assignment: CDR1 MNHEY and CDR2 SVGAGI. The CDR3 spans 14 residues. CDR3 protein: CATVTVPSNQPQHF. The CDR3 nucleotides read TGTGCCACTGTGACAGTTCCTAGCAATCAGCCCCAGCATTTT.

This chain connects TRBV7-9 to TRBJ1-3, with unresolved D. CDR1 and CDR2 from the germline V gene are SEHNR and FQNEAQ (reference sequence). Deletions cut 5 bases from V and 1 base from J, with 6 bases between. The CDR3 is 13 amino acids. CDR3 region: CASSALSGNTIYF. The CDR3 nucleotides are TGTGCCAGCAGCGCACTATCTGGAAACACCATATATTTT.

The V gene is TRBV19, the J gene TRBJ2-3; D call uncertain. The CDR3 covers 16 residues. V lost 4 bases and J 2 bases, leaving 16 bases between the germline ends. Germline values: CDR1 LNHDA, CDR2 SQIVND (reference sequence). CDR3 residues: CASSKERKTSTDTQYF. The CDR3 bases are TGTGCCAGTAGTAAGGAGAGAAAGACTTCCACAGATACGCAGTATTTT. Filled out from reference TRBV19 and TRBJ2-3, the complete variable domain reads DGGITQSPKYLFRKEGQNVTLSCEQNLNHDAMYWYRQDPGQGLRLIYYSQIVNDFQKGDIAEGYSVSREKKESFPLTVTSAQKNPTAFYLCASSKERKTSTDTQYFGPGTRLTVL.

The V gene is TRBV6-5, the J gene TRBJ2-4; 7 positions agree with TRBD2. CDR1 is MNHEY, CDR2 SVGAGI, per germline. There are 11 residues in the CDR3. With V trimmed by 10 bases and J by 7 bases, 4 bases remained unmatched. The CDR3 reads CATGTTNIQYF. DNA for the CDR3: TGTGCCACCGGGACTACCAACATTCAGTACTTC.

The CDR3 DNA follows: TGTGCCAGCAGTTTAGTGAACAGAAATAGCAATCAGCCCCAGCATTTT. The encoded protein is CASSLVNRNSNQPQHF. This chain joins TRBV28 and TRBJ1-5; D is uncertain. The CDR3 has 16 amino acids. From germline, CDR1 is MDHEN and CDR2 SYDVKM. Trimming shortened V by 2 bases and J by 0 bases, and 11 bases separated the two germline ends. Based on the CDR3 plus reference TRBV28 and TRBJ1-5, the full variable domain is DVKVTQSSRYLVKRTGEKVFLECVQDMDHENMFWYRQDPGLGLRLIYFSYDVKMKEKGDIPEGYSVSREKKERFSLILESASTNQTSMYLCASSLVNRNSNQPQHFGDGTRLSIL.

This sequence joins TRBV9 and TRBJ2-5; 9 nucleotides align to TRBD1. This CDR3 is built from 13 residues. CDR1 and CDR2 from the germline V gene are SGDLS and YYNGEE. V dropped 4 bases and J dropped 4; count of bases not matched to a gene: 2. The CDR3 DNA reads as TGTGCCAGCAGCACGGACAGGGGAGAGACCCAGTACTTC. Its protein is CASSTDRGETQYF.

The gene calls are TRBV28 and TRBJ2-3; D not resolved. Trimming pared 2 bases from V and 6 bases from J, leaving 3 bases between. The CDR3 consists of 11 residues. From germline, CDR1 is MDHEN and CDR2 SYDVKM. CDR3 bases: TGTGCCAGCAGTTTAGAGGATACGCAGTATTTT. This translates into CASSLEDTQYF. Full variable domain (missing parts from reference TRBV28 and TRBJ2-3): DVKVTQSSRYLVKRTGEKVFLECVQDMDHENMFWYRQDPGLGLRLIYFSYDVKMKEKGDIPEGYSVSREKKERFSLILESASTNQTSMYLCASSLEDTQYFGPGTRLTVL.

The V call is TRBV5-6, the J call TRBJ2-7; 8 bases fit TRBD1. The ends lost 3 bases at V and 3 bases at J; junction bases unmatched: 2. CDR3 length equals 13 residues. The V gene's germline CDR1 is SGHDT and CDR2 YYEEEE. CDR3 region: CASSSDRVYEQYF. DNA for the CDR3: TGTGCCAGCAGCTCGGACAGGGTCTACGAGCAGTACTTC.

This chain uses TRBV28 with TRBJ2-7; tentative D call: TRBD2 (5 bases). Germline V gene lookup returns CDR1 MDHEN and CDR2 SYDVKM. V lost 3 bases, J lost 5 bases, and 8 bases lay in between. The length of the CDR3 is 12 residues. CDR3 DNA: TGTGCCAGCAGTTTTAGCGTTAACGAGCAGTACTTC. Its translation is CASSFSVNEQYF.

The chain couples TRBV5-1 to TRBJ2-6; TRBD1 is a possible D gene (6 bases). Germline CDR1 SGHRS, CDR2 YFSETQ. The CDR3 runs 16 residues. Trimming removed 4 bases at V and 0 bases at J, with 11 bases between. Here the CDR3 reads CASSVQGFSGANVLTF. The CDR3 nucleotides read TGCGCCAGCAGCGTACAGGGCTTCTCTGGGGCCAACGTCCTGACTTTC.

The CDR3, as DNA: TGTGCCAGCAGGAATTCCGGGACAGCCTTAGGTGGGGCCAACGTCCTGACTTTC. Translating it yields CASRNSGTALGGANVLTF. J is TRBJ2-6 and V is TRBV28; 7 nucleotides line up with TRBD1. The CDR3 length is 18 residues. In germline, CDR1 is MDHEN, CDR2 SYDVKM. With V trimmed by 6 bases and J by 3 bases, 14 bases remained unmatched.

The chain uses TRBV19 and TRBJ2-7, with 7 bases that match TRBD1. Germline V CDR1 and CDR2: LNHDA, SQIVND (reference sequence). There are 16 residues in the CDR3. After removal of 3 bases from V and 2 bases from J, the junction contained 10 bases not matched to a gene. The CDR3 DNA reads TGTGCCAGTAGTATGGGGGTTTGGCAGGGGGCCTACGAGCAGTACTTC. Amino acids: CASSMGVWQGAYEQYF. The whole variable domain, remainder taken from reference TRBV19 and TRBJ2-7, is DGGITQSPKYLFRKEGQNVTLSCEQNLNHDAMYWYRQDPGQGLRLIYYSQIVNDFQKGDIAEGYSVSREKKESFPLTVTSAQKNPTAFYLCASSMGVWQGAYEQYFGPGTRLTVT.

With respect to this clone: Lacking the conserved final phenylalanine or tryptophan, this CDR3 likely reflects a read error. The limits of the CDR3 on the DNA are not certain, so only TCRdb's listed CDR3 is given. V and J are TRBV21-1 and TRBJ1-1; the table assigns TRBD1, which was not confirmed against the DNA. TRBV21-1 is a pseudogene locus. With termini counted, the CDR3 has 15 amino acids. This CDR3 is CASSKGGDSVTEAFL.

This chain links TRBV5-4 with TRBJ2-7; 11 bases are a match to TRBD1. V was clipped by 3 bases and J by 6 bases; unmatched bases: 5. Germline CDR1 is SGHNT and CDR2 is YYREEE (reference sequence). This CDR3 region has 14 residues. The CDR3 region is CASSSGQGAGEQYF. The CDR3 coding sequence is TGTGCCAGCAGCTCCGGACAGGGGGCAGGCGAGCAGTACTTC.

This rearrangement joins TRBV5-1 to TRBJ1-2, with 9 bases identical to TRBD1. The germline CDR1 and CDR2 sequences are SGHRS and YFSETQ. This CDR3 is built from 15 residues. V dropped 2 bases and J dropped 6; count of bases not matched to a gene: 8. In DNA form, the CDR3 reads TGCGCCAGCAGCTTCCGGACAGGGGATACGGATGGCTACACCTTC. Its translation: CASSFRTGDTDGYTF.

The chain recombines TRBV11-1 with TRBJ2-7; TRBD1 agrees at 7 bases. This CDR3 is 15 amino acids long. With 5 bases clipped from V and 4 bases from J, the junction kept 11 bases outside the gene matches. Germline V gene lookup returns CDR1 SGHAT and CDR2 FQDESV (reference sequence). CDR3 sequence: CASSPRDSSSYEQYF. The CDR3 DNA reads TGTGCCAGCAGCCCCCGGGACAGTTCTTCTTACGAGCAGTACTTC. Filled out from reference TRBV11-1 and TRBJ2-7, the complete variable domain reads EAEVAQSPRYKITEKSQAVAFWCDPISGHATLYWYRQILGQGPELLVQFQDESVVDDSQLPKDRFSAERLKGVDSTLKIQPAELGDSAMYLCASSPRDSSSYEQYFGPGTRLTVT.

This rearrangement joins TRBV23-1 to TRBJ1-2; perhaps TRBD1 as D (6 bases). TRBV23-1 qualifies as an ORF whose function is uncertain. V was pared by 2 bases and J by 3 bases, with 10 bases between. This CDR3 region has 14 residues. The CDR3 here is CASSQQQGDYGYTF. Here the CDR3 DNA reads TGCGCCAGCAGTCAACAACAGGGTGACTATGGCTACACCTTC.

The V gene is TRBV7-3, the J gene TRBJ1-2, with D possibly being TRBD1 (5 bases). The CDR3 is 12 amino acids. The V gene's germline CDR1 is SGHTA and CDR2 FQGTGA. V lost 5 bases and J lost 7, with 11 bases in between. In DNA, the CDR3 is TGTGCCAGCAGCCCCGACAGTGTTGGCTACACCTTC. Its translation is CASSPDSVGYTF.

This clone was observed once. The chain uses TRBV9 and TRBJ2-2, with 8 positions matching TRBD2. Germline values: CDR1 SGDLS, CDR2 YYNGEE. This CDR3 comprises 15 residues. V shed 2 bases and J 4 bases; nucleotides not matched to a gene: 4. The CDR3 sequence: CASSVSGVGTGELFF. CDR3 nucleotide sequence: TGTGCCAGCAGCGTTAGCGGGGTTGGCACCGGGGAGCTGTTTTTT.